A selection of T cell receptor beta chains follows, all from one sample in a study of Tregs in tolerant kidney transplant recipients. The repertoire was sequenced with immunoSEQ multiplex PCR; TCRdb's copy has only in-frame clones and lacks some. The profile shows 120,000 or so clones, roughly 92% of them singletons. Input material: CD4+ T cells from blood. Receptors were obtained from a human donor in good health. The CDR3 runs from the conserved cysteine through the conserved F or W. D genes are given only for firm matches. Size tells how often a clone was seen (once, few, many) or the class of an expanded clone, and some rows leave it out.

NA,TRBJ2-3,TRBD2,15,TRBV4-2,CASSRLAGGTDTQYF,TGTGCCAGCAGTAGACTAGCGGGAGGGACAGATACGCAGTATTTT
NA,TRBJ1-2,NA,13,TRBV6-1,CASGGGTVYGYTF,TGTGCCAGCGGGGGGGGAACAGTCTATGGCTACACCTTC
NA,TRBJ2-7,NA,14,TRBV15,CATSSGRGNYEQYF,TGTGCCACCAGCAGTGGAAGGGGGAACTACGAGCAGTACTTC
NA,TRBJ2-7,TRBD1,15,TRBV7-9,CASSPTGGESYEQYF,TGTGCCAGCAGCCCGACAGGGGGCGAGTCGTACGAGCAGTACTTC
NA,TRBJ1-1,TRBD1,19,TRBV7-9,CASSLEGGTWVLRNTEAFF,TGTGCCAGCAGCTTAGAAGGGGGCACGTGGGTTCTTAGGAACACTGAAGCTTTCTTT
NA,TRBJ2-2,NA,16,TRBV10-1,CASPLCGRTNTGELFF,TGCGCCAGCCCCTTGTGTGGGCGGACCAACACCGGGGAGCTGTTTTTT
NA,TRBJ1-1,NA,16,TRBV5-1,CASSFGGAASGAEAFF,TGCGCCAGCTCCTTCGGAGGGGCCGCGAGTGGCGCTGAAGCTTTCTTT
once,TRBJ2-7,NA,16,TRBV6-5,CASSYFGGASSYEQYF,TGTGCCAGCAGTTACTTCGGGGGTGCGAGCTCCTACGAGCAGTACTTC
NA,TRBJ2-1,NA,13,TRBV6-6,CASTAGQLNEQFF,TGTGCCAGCACTGCGGGACAGCTCAATGAGCAGTTCTTC
few,TRBJ1-1,NA,12,TRBV30,CAWSDGNTEAFF,TGTGCCTGGAGTGATGGGAACACTGAAGCTTTCTTT
NA,TRBJ1-1,NA,14,TRBV10-3,CAISESRRGAEAFF,TGTGCCATCAGTGAGTCGCGGAGGGGCGCTGAAGCTTTCTTT
NA,TRBJ2-7,NA,17,TRBV11-2,CASRQNVRVSGDYEQYF,TGTGCCAGCAGGCAAAACGTACGGGTCTCTGGGGACTACGAGCAGTACTTC
once,TRBJ1-2,NA,16,TRBV19,CASSTSGGVLNYGYTF,TGTGCCAGTAGTACCTCGGGAGGGGTATTGAACTATGGCTACACCTTC
NA,TRBJ1-4,TRBD1,16,TRBV18,CASSPGTGGVYEKLFF,TGTGCCAGCTCACCAGGGACAGGGGGCGTTTATGAAAAACTGTTTTTT
NA,TRBJ2-5,TRBD1,15,TRBV5-1,CASSPPTGGRETQYF,TGCGCCAGCAGCCCACCAACAGGGGGTAGGGAGACCCAGTACTTC
NA,TRBJ2-5,TRBD2,16,TRBV5-1,CASSLVSSGGQETQYF,TGCGCCAGCAGCTTGGTTTCTAGCGGGGGCCAAGAGACCCAGTACTTC
NA,TRBJ1-5,NA,19,TRBV18,CASSAIRATGNFSNQPQHF,TGTGCCAGCTCAGCAATAAGGGCGACAGGAAACTTTAGCAATCAGCCCCAGCATTTT
NA,TRBJ1-6,NA,15,TRBV27,CASGVTGPMNSPLHF,TGTGCCAGCGGAGTAACAGGGCCGATGAATTCACCCCTCCACTTT
NA,TRBJ1-2,NA,14,TRBV19,CASSIARKGYGYTF,TGTGCCAGTAGTATAGCTCGGAAAGGCTATGGCTACACCTTC
once,TRBJ1-5,NA,12,TRBV5-6,CASSLASQPQHF,TGTGCCAGCAGCTTGGCCAGTCAGCCCCAGCATTTT
few,TRBJ2-7,NA,14,TRBV2,CASSEDGQAYEQYF,TGTGCCAGCAGTGAAGACGGGCAGGCCTACGAGCAGTACTTC
NA,TRBJ2-7,NA,13,TRBV28,CASRLFGSYEQYF,TGTGCCAGCCGTTTGTTTGGTAGCTACGAGCAGTACTTC
NA,TRBJ2-7,NA,14,TRBV19,CASSIPGQGYEQYF,TGTGCCAGTAGTATACCGGGGCAGGGCTACGAGCAGTACTTC
NA,TRBJ2-5,TRBD2,17,TRBV5-5,CASSLLSSGGAGETQYF,TGTGCCAGCAGCTTGCTTTCTAGCGGGGGGGCCGGGGAGACCCAGTACTTC
once,TRBJ2-3,NA,13,TRBV6-5,CASSSPPRDTQYF,TGTGCCAGCAGTTCCCCCCCGAGAGATACGCAGTATTTT
NA,TRBJ1-2,NA,16,TRBV7-2,CASSPSMTVLNYGYTF,TGTGCCAGCAGCCCATCTATGACAGTCCTCAACTATGGCTACACCTTC
NA,TRBJ2-2,NA,15,TRBV19,CASSINGFNTGELFF,TGTGCCAGTAGTATAAATGGCTTCAACACCGGGGAGCTGTTTTTT
NA,TRBJ2-1,TRBD2,15,TRBV9,CASSATSGRFNEQFF,TGTGCCAGCAGCGCAACTAGCGGGAGGTTCAATGAGCAGTTCTTC
NA,TRBJ1-2,NA,13,TRBV15,CATSRDGLAGYTF,TGTGCCACCAGCAGAGATGGGCTAGCTGGCTACACCTTC
few,TRBJ2-2,NA,14,TRBV10-1,CASRGTSNTGELFF,TGCGCCAGCAGGGGGACATCGAACACCGGGGAGCTGTTTTTT
once,TRBJ2-1,TRBD1,15,TRBV7-3,CASSSRTGGHNEQFF,TGTGCCAGCAGCTCGCGGACAGGGGGCCACAATGAGCAGTTCTTC
NA,TRBJ2-1,NA,15,TRBV6-6,CASSYSGGSYNEQFF,TGTGCCAGCAGTTACTCTGGGGGGTCCTACAATGAGCAGTTCTTC
NA,TRBJ2-5,TRBD1,15,TRBV10-1,CASSDPGQGEETQYF,TGCGCCAGCAGTGACCCAGGACAGGGGGAAGAGACCCAGTACTTC
once,TRBJ2-7,TRBD1,14,TRBV7-9,CASSPLGQSYEQYF,TGTGCCAGCAGCCCACTGGGACAGTCCTACGAGCAGTACTTC
NA,TRBJ2-4,NA,15,TRBV11-2,CASSLNPGPMGVQYF,TGTGCCAGCAGCTTAAATCCTGGACCCATGGGGGTTCAGTACTTC
once,TRBJ2-1,TRBD1,15,TRBV4-2,CASSPPGDRENEQFF,TGTGCCAGCAGCCCCCCCGGGGACAGGGAAAATGAGCAGTTCTTC
NA,TRBJ1-1,NA,16,TRBV7-9,CASSPGATAMNTEAFF,TGTGCCAGCAGTCCCGGAGCGACAGCGATGAACACTGAAGCTTTCTTT
NA,TRBJ2-3,NA,15,TRBV5-1,CASSFLAAGTDTQYF,TGCGCCAGCAGCTTCTTAGCGGCCGGCACAGATACGCAGTATTTT
NA,TRBJ2-3,TRBD2,18,TRBV4-2,CASSPGTSGGLSTDTQYF,TGTGCCAGCAGCCCCGGGACTAGCGGGGGCCTTAGCACAGATACGCAGTATTTT
NA,TRBJ1-3,TRBD1,16,TRBV5-3,CARSFLTGGAGNTIYF,TGTGCCAGAAGCTTTTTGACAGGGGGCGCGGGAAACACCATATATTTT
NA,TRBJ2-3,NA,13,TRBV10-1,CASSPTWTDTQYF,TGCGCCAGCAGCCCAACCTGGACAGATACGCAGTATTTT
NA,TRBJ1-3,NA,17,TRBV21-1,CASSKADRGRGGNTIYF,TGTGCCAGCAGCAAAGCGGACAGGGGGCGCGGGGGAAACACCATATATTTT
NA,TRBJ2-7,TRBD1,14,TRBV7-8,CASSSRTGSYEQYF,TGTGCCAGCAGCTCCAGGACAGGCTCCTACGAGCAGTACTTC
NA,TRBJ2-6,NA,18,TRBV5-6,CASSSNKTPQYGANVLTF,TGTGCCAGCAGCTCAAACAAAACCCCCCAATACGGGGCCAACGTCCTGACTTTC
NA,TRBJ2-7,TRBD1,14,TRBV25-1,CASGMGQGGREQYF,TGTGCCAGCGGGATGGGACAGGGTGGTCGCGAGCAGTACTTC
NA,TRBJ1-2,NA,14,TRBV5-1,CASSLVAGHYGYTF,TGCGCCAGCAGCTTGGTTGCGGGGCACTATGGCTACACCTTC
NA,TRBJ2-5,NA,13,TRBV9,CASSVRGVETQYF,TGTGCCAGCAGCGTAAGGGGGGTAGAGACCCAGTACTTC
NA,TRBJ1-5,NA,17,TRBV4-1,CASSPNPAGWSNQPQHF,TGCGCCAGCAGCCCGAACCCAGCGGGGTGGAGCAATCAGCCCCAGCATTTT
NA,TRBJ2-6,NA,17,TRBV12-5,CASGLVRGLAGANVLTF,TGTGCTAGTGGTTTGGTACGTGGGCTGGCGGGGGCCAACGTCCTGACTTTC
few,TRBJ1-5,TRBD1,16,TRBV4-1,CASSQEPRGYSQPQHF,TGCGCCAGCAGCCAAGAACCCAGGGGGTATAGTCAGCCCCAGCATTTT
NA,TRBJ2-4,NA,11,TRBV5-1,CASSLDGIQYF,TGCGCCAGCAGCTTAGATGGGATTCAGTACTTC
NA,TRBJ2-3,NA,15,TRBV6-1,CASIPYGQSRDTQYF,TGTGCCAGCATACCGTACGGACAGTCCAGAGATACGCAGTATTTT
few,TRBJ2-7,NA,12,TRBV7-9,CASSQTTYEQYF,TGTGCCAGCAGCCAGACTACGTACGAGCAGTACTTC